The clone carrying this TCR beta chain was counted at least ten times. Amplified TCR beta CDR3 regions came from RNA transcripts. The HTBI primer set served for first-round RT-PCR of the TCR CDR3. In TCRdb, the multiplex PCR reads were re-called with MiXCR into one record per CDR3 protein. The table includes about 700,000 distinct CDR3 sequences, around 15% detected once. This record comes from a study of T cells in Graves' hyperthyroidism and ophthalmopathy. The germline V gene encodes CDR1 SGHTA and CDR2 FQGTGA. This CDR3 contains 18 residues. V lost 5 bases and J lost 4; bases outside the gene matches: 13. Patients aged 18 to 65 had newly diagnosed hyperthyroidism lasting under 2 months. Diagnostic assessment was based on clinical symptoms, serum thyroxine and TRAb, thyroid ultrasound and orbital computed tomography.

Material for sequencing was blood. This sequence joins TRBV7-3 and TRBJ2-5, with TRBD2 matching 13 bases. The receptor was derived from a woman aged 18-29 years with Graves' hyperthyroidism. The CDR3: CASSLAPGTSGKGETQYF. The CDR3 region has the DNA TGTGCCAGCAGCCTAGCGCCCGGGACTAGCGGGAAGGGAGAGACCCAGTACTTC. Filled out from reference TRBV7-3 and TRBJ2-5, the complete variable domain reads GAGVSQTPSNKVTEKGKYVELRCDPISGHTALYWYRQSLGQGPEFLIYFQGTGAADDSGLPNDRFFAVRPEGSVSTLKIQRTERGDSAVYLCASSLAPGTSGKGETQYFGPGTRLLVL.